Sequencing of this TCR beta chain was carried out in a study of CD8+ T cells in alopecia areata. Across the whole study: Treated patients swallowed 5 to 10 mg of oral tofacitinib twice daily. Regarding the study as a whole: Compared with normal scalp, lesional scalp had higher clonality and more expanded CD8+ clones.

Treatment meaning: oral pan-JAK inhibitor, 5-10 mg twice daily. A note on this clone: Its antigen is still unknown. At one end the junction does not follow the germline gene, possibly because of a read error.

Extracted RNA was reverse transcribed into cDNA, the sequencing template. Sequenced by immunoSEQ multiplex PCR; TCRdb stores in-frame clones only, minus some. The sample gives about 130,000 clones, roughly 50% of which show up once; about 16% is in the top ten. Germline values: CDR1 PRHDT, CDR2 FYEKMQ (reference sequence). This CDR3 has 15 residues. This chain links TRBV13 with TRBJ2-7, with 11 bases that match TRBD1. Specimen: CD8+ T cells sorted from blood, collected at week 4, from a patient treated with tofacitinib. This clonotype was sampled from a human donor with alopecia areata. The CDR3 bases are TGCGCCAGCAGCCAACGGACAGGGGGCTTCAACGAGCAGTACTTC. It specifies CASSQRTGGFNEQYF.